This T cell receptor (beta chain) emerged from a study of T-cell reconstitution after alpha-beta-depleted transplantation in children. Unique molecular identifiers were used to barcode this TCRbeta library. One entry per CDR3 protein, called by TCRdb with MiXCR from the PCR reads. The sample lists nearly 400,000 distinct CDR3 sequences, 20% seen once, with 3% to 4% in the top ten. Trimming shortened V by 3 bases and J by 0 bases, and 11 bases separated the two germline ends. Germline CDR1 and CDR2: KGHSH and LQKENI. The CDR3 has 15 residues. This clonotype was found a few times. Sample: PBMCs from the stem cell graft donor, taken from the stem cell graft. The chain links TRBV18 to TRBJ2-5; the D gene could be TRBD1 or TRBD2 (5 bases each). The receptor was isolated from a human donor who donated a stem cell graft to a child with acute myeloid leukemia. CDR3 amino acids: CASSPNQGHQETQYF. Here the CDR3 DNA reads TGTGCCAGCTCACCGAATCAGGGACACCAAGAGACCCAGTACTTC.